These 21 T cell receptor beta chains were sequenced from one sample in a study of CD8 T cells in ankylosing spondylitis. A single record per CDR3 protein comes from TCRdb applying MiXCR to the 5' RACE reads. The top ten clones hold over 13% of a sample with under 200,000 distinct CDR3 sequences, approximately 9% of them seen once. The source material was blood, either unsorted or a sorted T cell fraction (not recorded which). All receptors come from a female donor with ankylosing spondylitis or in good health (not recorded which).

This clonotype has only a few counts. This sequence joins TRBV30 and TRBJ1-5; 8 nucleotides align to TRBD1. Trimming at V came to 7 bases and at J to 7 bases, leaving 9 bases not matched to a gene. Germline-derived CDR1 and CDR2 are GTSNPN and SVGIG (reference sequence). This CDR3 is built from 13 residues. This CDR3 is CAFGQGGRQPQHF. The DNA for the CDR3 is TGTGCCTTCGGACAGGGAGGACGGCAGCCCCAGCATTTT.

This clonotype was observed a few times. For the CDR3, the DNA is TGTGCCATCAGTGAGTCGATTGGGGGAAAGACCCAGTACTTC. Protein: CAISESIGGKTQYF. V gene TRBV10-3 combines with J gene TRBJ2-5; D possibly matches TRBD1 or TRBD2 (5 bases each). There are 14 residues in the CDR3. The V end was cut by 0 bases, the J end by 6 bases, with 11 bases between. Germline V gene sequence: CDR1 ENHRY, CDR2 SYGVKD.

The V gene is TRBV9, the J gene TRBJ2-1; no clear D gene. CDR1 SGDLS and CDR2 YYNGEE come from the germline V gene. CDR3 length equals 11 residues. Trimming removed 7 bases at V and 5 bases at J, with 7 bases between. CDR3 in amino acids: CASADHNEQFF. As DNA, the CDR3 is TGTGCCAGCGCTGACCACAATGAGCAGTTCTTC. The variable domain in full, completed from reference TRBV9 and TRBJ2-1, reads DSGVTQTPKHLITATGQRVTLRCSPRSGDLSVYWYQQSLDQGLQFLIQYYNGEERAKGNILERFSAQQFPDLHSELNLSSLELGDSALYFCASADHNEQFFGPGTRLTVL.

V gene TRBV27 combines with J gene TRBJ1-1; 9 positions agree with TRBD1. The CDR3 extends over 13 amino acids. V trimming: 6 bases; J trimming: 4 bases; junction bases outside the gene matches: 3. The germline gives CDR1 MNHEY, CDR2 SMNVEV (reference sequence). The CDR3 is CASRRQGVTEAFF. CDR3 sequence (DNA): TGTGCCAGCAGGAGACAGGGGGTCACTGAAGCTTTCTTT.

The genes are TRBV6-2 or TRBV6-3 and TRBJ2-2; D gene ambiguous. Germline-derived CDR1 and CDR2 are MNHEY and SVGEGT. The CDR3 spans 11 residues. V dropped 8 bases and J dropped 8 bases, with 9 bases sitting between them. This CDR3 is CASHTRGELFF. In DNA, the CDR3 is TGTGCCAGCCACACAAGGGGGGAGCTGTTTTTT.

The chain couples TRBV6-2 or TRBV6-3 to TRBJ1-3; D is possibly TRBD1 (5 bases). CDR3 length: 14 residues. The germline V gene has CDR1 MNHEY and CDR2 SVGEGT. V dropped 10 bases and J dropped 4 bases, with 17 bases sitting between them. The CDR3 region has the DNA TGTGCCACCGAAGGGGCGACTTTCGGAAACACCATATATTTT. Amino acid sequence: CATEGATFGNTIYF.

At least ten counts were recorded for this clonotype. CDR3 in amino acids: CATSDGRNQPQHF. CDR3 nucleotide sequence: TGTGCCACCAGTGATGGACGGAATCAGCCCCAGCATTTT. The chain uses TRBV24-1 and TRBJ1-5; unclear D gene. With 3 bases removed from V and 4 bases from J, the gap between germline ends came to 6 bases. The CDR3 is 13 amino acids. Germline V gives CDR1 KGHDR, CDR2 SFDVKD.

The rearrangement links TRBV27 to TRBJ1-1; tentatively, D is TRBD1 (5 bases). The CDR3 has 13 residues. V was clipped by 6 bases and J by 3 bases, with 11 bases between them. Germline V gene data show CDR1 as MNHEY and CDR2 as SMNVEV (reference sequence). CDR3 region: CASSQGGDTEAFF. Written as DNA, the CDR3 is TGTGCCAGCAGCCAGGGTGGGGACACTGAAGCTTTCTTT.

This clonotype was counted between two and nine times. This chain links TRBV6-2 or TRBV6-3 with TRBJ1-1; TRBD1 is a possible D gene (6 bases). Germline values: CDR1 MNHEY, CDR2 SVGEGT. This CDR3 comprises 12 residues. Trimming cost V 6 bases and J 4 bases, with 9 bases left between them. The CDR3 spells CASREGVTEAFF. CDR3 nucleotide sequence: TGTGCCAGCAGGGAGGGGGTCACTGAAGCTTTCTTT.

The rearrangement uses TRBV28 and TRBJ1-1; 7 bases line up with TRBD1. Per germline, CDR1 MDHEN and CDR2 SYDVKM. The V segment lost 10 bases and the J segment 4 bases; nucleotides outside the gene matches: 9. This CDR3 is 13 amino acids long. Written as DNA, the CDR3 is TGTGCCACACACAGGGGTTGGGGCACTGAAGCTTTCTTT. The encoded protein is CATHRGWGTEAFF.

The chain employs TRBV28 and TRBJ1-1, with TRBD1 as a possible D gene (5 bases). Trimming took 6 bases from V and 1 from J, leaving 15 bases between them. CDR3 length: 15 amino acids. Germline loops: CDR1 MDHEN, CDR2 SYDVKM. CDR3 nucleotide sequence: TGTGCCAGCAGACCCCTGGGGGGTCGGAACACTGAAGCTTTCTTT. Its translation is CASRPLGGRNTEAFF.

This clonotype was counted a few times. DNA for the CDR3: TGTGCCAGCCGCGGACACGCTAGCACAGATACGCAGTATTTT. This codes for CASRGHASTDTQYF. V is TRBV6-2 or TRBV6-3 and J is TRBJ2-3; perhaps TRBD1 as D (5 bases). Trimming pared 8 bases from V and 0 bases from J, leaving 12 bases between. Per germline, CDR1 MNHEY and CDR2 SVGEGT. This CDR3 spans 14 amino acids.

By sample share, this clonotype is medium-sized (0.01 to 0.1%). The chain is built from TRBV15 and TRBJ2-1, with 8 bases lining up with TRBD2. CDR1 and CDR2 (germline): LNHNV, YYDKDF (reference sequence). This CDR3 spans 14 amino acids. With 5 bases clipped from V and 5 bases from J, the junction kept 5 bases outside the gene matches. The CDR3 DNA reads TGTGCCACCAGCTCCCGGGGGGGCAACAATGAGCAGTTCTTC. Translation gives CATSSRGGNNEQFF.

The chain recombines TRBV6-5 with TRBJ2-3, with D hard to call. V lost 0 bases and J 2 bases, leaving 9 bases between the germline ends. The length of the CDR3 is 15 residues. Germline V gene lookup returns CDR1 MNHEY and CDR2 SVGAGI. CDR3 coding DNA: TGTGCCAGCAGTTACTCGGACGGTTTCACAGATACGCAGTATTTT. The encoded protein is CASSYSDGFTDTQYF.

The chain joins TRBV19 to TRBJ1-2, with D unclear. This CDR3 comprises 15 residues. V was cut by 1 base and J by 4 bases, with 13 bases left in between. CDR1 is LNHDA, CDR2 SQIVND, per germline (reference sequence). The CDR3 sequence: CASSIGLAGPYGYTF. CDR3 sequence (DNA): TGTGCCAGTAGTATAGGACTGGCCGGCCCCTATGGCTACACCTTC. Full variable domain (missing parts from reference TRBV19 and TRBJ1-2): DGGITQSPKYLFRKEGQNVTLSCEQNLNHDAMYWYRQDPGQGLRLIYYSQIVNDFQKGDIAEGYSVSREKKESFPLTVTSAQKNPTAFYLCASSIGLAGPYGYTFGSGTRLTVV.

This clonotype has ten or more counts. V and J are TRBV9 and TRBJ2-1; a weak D match, TRBD2 (6 bases). CDR3 length: 16 amino acids. Trimming cost V 0 bases and J 4 bases, with 14 bases left between them. The germline gives CDR1 SGDLS, CDR2 YYNGEE. The CDR3 is CASSVETGAEYNEQFF. CDR3 nucleotide sequence: TGTGCCAGCAGCGTAGAGACGGGAGCCGAATACAATGAGCAGTTCTTC.

The chain has TRBV27 and TRBJ2-1; 9 positions agree with TRBD2. Germline V gene sequence: CDR1 MNHEY, CDR2 SMNVEV (reference sequence). The CDR3 runs 16 residues. J gave up 0 bases and V 3 bases, and 3 bases lay outside the gene matches. The CDR3 sequence: CASSFGGRASYNEQFF. CDR3 DNA sequence: TGTGCCAGCAGTTTCGGCGGGAGGGCCTCCTACAATGAGCAGTTCTTC.

The sample holds many counts of this clonotype. The chain joins TRBV11-2 to TRBJ2-1; D perhaps matches TRBD1 (6 bases). Trimming took off 2 bases at V and 3 bases at J, with 11 bases between the two ends. Germline V CDR1 and CDR2: SGHAT, FQNNGV. The length of the CDR3 is 15 residues. In DNA form, the CDR3 reads TGTGCCAGCAGCTTAAAGCGGACAGACTACAATGAGCAGTTCTTC. Protein: CASSLKRTDYNEQFF.

This clonotype was picked up a small number of times. The chain has TRBV5-4 and TRBJ1-2; D gene uncertain. The germline V gene encodes CDR1 SGHNT and CDR2 YYREEE (reference sequence). The length of the CDR3 is 13 residues. V was trimmed by 4 bases and J by 4 bases, leaving 11 bases between them. The CDR3 coding sequence is TGTGCCAGCAGCCCCGACCTACCCTATGGCTACACCTTC. It specifies CASSPDLPYGYTF.

The gene calls are TRBV28 and TRBJ1-5; D is undetermined. The V and J ends lost 3 bases and 6 bases respectively, with 6 bases between them. The germline V gene has CDR1 MDHEN and CDR2 SYDVKM. The CDR3 has 12 residues. The CDR3 is CASSFAAQPQHF. For the CDR3, the DNA is TGTGCCAGCAGTTTTGCCGCTCAGCCCCAGCATTTT.

This clonotype was counted ten times or more. The chain is built from TRBV7-8 and TRBJ2-1; the match to TRBD2 covers 9 bases. CDR1 is SGHVS and CDR2 is FQNEAQ in the germline V gene. CDR3 length: 16 amino acids. With V trimmed by 5 bases and J by 9 bases, 14 bases remained unmatched. The CDR3 DNA follows: TGTGCCAGCAGCCAAGAGGCCCTAGCGGGAATACTTGAGCAGTTCTTC. Amino acids: CASSQEALAGILEQFF.